Shown below are 30 T cell receptor beta chains from a single sample sequenced in a study of CD8+CD57+ T cells in acquired aplastic anemia. Genomic DNA templated the TCR beta VDJ and CDR3 profiling. Via MiXCR, TCRdb re-called the reads, giving one row per CDR3 protein. The repertoire has roughly 200,000 distinct CDR3 sequences, 55% to 65% of them found once; the top ten carry roughly 62%. Patients selected for sequencing had displayed CD8+CD57+ cell expansion by flow cytometry. Sequenced material: sorted CD4+, CD8+, or CD8+CD57+ T cells (not recorded which) from PBMCs. Every receptor here comes from a human donor with aplastic anemia.

This clonotype has ten or more counts. This CDR3 is CASSTSGSEAFF. The CDR3 DNA follows: TGTGCCAGCAGCACGTCTGGGTCTGAAGCTTTCTTT. This chain connects TRBV11-3 to TRBJ1-1; D gene uncertain. Germline CDR1 and CDR2: SGHNT and YENEEA. The V and J ends lost 5 bases and 6 bases respectively, with 10 bases between them. The CDR3 loop spans 12 amino acids.

This clonotype appeared a few times. The chain employs TRBV24-1 and TRBJ2-2; D may match TRBD1 or TRBD2 (6 bases each). Germline-derived CDR1 and CDR2 are KGHDR and SFDVKD. The CDR3 length is 14 residues. Trimming removed 2 bases from V and 5 bases from J, with 8 bases in between. In DNA, the CDR3 is TGTGCCACCAGTGATTCGGGGGCAACCGGGGAGCTGTTTTTT. It codes for CATSDSGATGELFF.

This clonotype was seen only a few times. V is TRBV6-4 and J is TRBJ2-3; 7 bases fit TRBD2. The CDR3 consists of 14 residues. Trimming cost V 0 bases and J 4 bases; bases outside gene matches: 1. Looked up from germline, CDR1 is MRHNA and CDR2 is SNTAGT. The CDR3 protein is CASSDSAGADTQYF. DNA of the CDR3: TGTGCCAGCAGTGACTCTGCGGGGGCAGATACGCAGTATTTT.

The chain recombines TRBV12-5 with TRBJ1-2; no clear D. Between the trimmed V and J ends, which lost 0 bases and 0 bases, there was a span of 8 bases. Per germline, CDR1 LGHNT and CDR2 FRNRAP. This CDR3 comprises 15 residues. CDR3 in amino acids: CASGLVNRPNYGYTF. CDR3 DNA: TGTGCTAGTGGTTTGGTAAATCGACCTAACTATGGCTACACCTTC. Supplemented by reference TRBV12-5 and TRBJ1-2, the full variable domain reads DARVTQTPRHKVTEMGQEVTMRCQPILGHNTVFWYRQTMMQGLELLAYFRNRAPLDDSGMPKDRFSAEMPDATLATLKIQPSEPRDSAVYFCASGLVNRPNYGYTFGSGTRLTVV.

This chain joins TRBV7-2 and TRBJ2-5; 9 nucleotides match TRBD2. V dropped 9 bases and J dropped 4; count of bases not matched to a gene: 9. CDR1 is SGHTA and CDR2 is FQGNSA in the germline V gene. The CDR3 is made up of 14 amino acids. The CDR3 sequence is CASSIAGEGETQYF. The CDR3 DNA reads TGTGCCAGTAGTATAGCGGGGGAAGGAGAGACCCAGTACTTC. Complete variable domain (other parts from reference TRBV7-2 and TRBJ2-5): GAGVSQSPSNKVTEKGKDVELRCDPISGHTALYWYRQSLGQGLEFLIYFQGNSAPDKSGLPSDRFSAERTGGSVSTLTIQRTQQEDSAVYLCASSIAGEGETQYFGPGTRLLVL.

Only a few counts were recorded for this clonotype. The rearrangement links TRBV10-3 to TRBJ1-5; TRBD1 is a possible D gene (5 bases). Germline V gene lookup returns CDR1 ENHRY and CDR2 SYGVKD. Trimming took off 7 bases at V and 4 bases at J, with 14 bases between the two ends. The CDR3 runs 14 residues. CDR3 nucleotides: TGTGCCATCACCAGGGACCCCGTGAATCAGCCCCAGCATTTT. Its protein product is CAITRDPVNQPQHF.

Points on this clonotype: Compared with germline, one end of the junction differs, possibly owing to a read error. This chain connects TRBV7-7 to TRBJ2-1; 14 bases are shared with TRBD2. CDR3 length: 16 amino acids. Per the germline V gene, CDR1 is SSHAT and CDR2 is FNYEAQ (reference sequence). The chain's CDR3 is CASSLGLAGGGNEQFF. The DNA of the CDR3 is TGTGCTAGCAGCTTAGGACTAGCGGGGGGAGGCAATGAGCAGTTCTTC. Full variable domain (missing parts from reference TRBV7-7 and TRBJ2-1): GAGVSQSPRYKVTKRGQDVTLRCDPISSHATLYWYQQALGQGPEFLTYFNYEAQPDKSGLPSDRFSAERPEGSISTLTIQRTEQRDSAMYRCASSLGLAGGGNEQFFGPGTRLTVL.

This clonotype was counted ten times or more. The chain uses TRBV6-5 and TRBJ1-5; D is possibly TRBD1 (5 bases). The V end was cut by 7 bases, the J end by 0 bases, with 13 bases between. CDR3 length: 15 amino acids. The V gene's germline CDR1 is MNHEY and CDR2 SVGAGI. Written as DNA, the CDR3 is TGTGCCAGCATTACAGGCGGTAATAGCAATCAGCCCCAGCATTTT. Residues: CASITGGNSNQPQHF.

J is TRBJ1-2 and V is TRBV20-1, with 9 bases identical to TRBD1. From germline, CDR1 is DFQATT and CDR2 SNEGSKA (reference sequence). Losses at the gene ends were 5 bases for V and 6 bases for J; bases not matched to a gene: 7. The CDR3 has 13 amino acids. The CDR3 DNA reads TGCAGTGCTTGGCACAGGGGGCAAAATGGCTACACCTTC. Its translation is CSAWHRGQNGYTF.

The V gene is TRBV9, the J gene TRBJ1-2; no definite D call. V lost 3 bases, J lost 4 bases, and 16 bases lay in between. Per the germline V gene, CDR1 is SGDLS and CDR2 is YYNGEE. This CDR3 comprises 15 residues. The CDR3 DNA reads TGTGCCAGCAGCGGGGGAGGACTGAACCTCTATGGCTACACCTTC. This translates into CASSGGGLNLYGYTF.

This clonotype was detected once. V gene TRBV2 combines with J gene TRBJ2-1, with 7 bases matching TRBD2. V shed 6 bases, J shed 6 bases, and the junction held 11 bases outside the gene matches. The CDR3 extends over 15 amino acids. CDR1 is SNHLY and CDR2 is FYNNEI in the germline V gene. Here the CDR3 reads CASRPRDYPSNEQFF. Written as DNA, the CDR3 is TGTGCCAGCAGGCCCCGGGACTACCCGAGCAATGAGCAGTTCTTC.

V and J are TRBV7-8 and TRBJ2-5; 10 bases fit TRBD2. V lost 1 base to trimming and J lost 4 bases; unmatched junction nucleotides: 12. This CDR3 region has 18 residues. Germline CDR1 SGHVS, CDR2 FQNEAQ. CDR3 loop: CASSLGIRSGRAAETQYF. CDR3 coding DNA: TGTGCCAGCAGCTTAGGAATTCGGAGCGGGAGGGCCGCAGAGACCCAGTACTTC.

On this clonotype: One end of the junction is discordant with germline, which a read error may explain. The V call is TRBV24-1, the J call TRBJ2-1; D may be TRBD2 (5 bases). Germline lookup yields CDR1 KGHDR and CDR2 SFDVKD. CDR3 length: 18 residues. This CDR3 is CATKRRPPGQSSYNEQLF. CDR3 sequence (DNA): TGTGCCACCAAAAGGAGGCCCCCCGGCCAAAGCTCCTACAATGAGCAGTTATTC.

The rearrangement joins TRBV15 to TRBJ1-2, with TRBD1 matching over 7 bases. V lost 6 bases to trimming and J lost 6 bases; unmatched junction nucleotides: 16. The germline CDR1 and CDR2 sequences are LNHNV and YYDKDF (reference sequence). The CDR3 extends over 16 amino acids. CDR3 in amino acids: CATRKVGHRTGDGYTF. The DNA for the CDR3 is TGTGCCACCAGGAAGGTGGGTCATAGAACAGGGGATGGCTACACCTTC.

The chain uses TRBV28 and TRBJ1-2, with D possibly TRBD1 on 5 matching bases. CDR1 is MDHEN, CDR2 SYDVKM, per germline. The CDR3 is 14 amino acids. V lost 1 base, J lost 4 bases, and 10 bases lay in between. In nucleotides, the CDR3 is TGTGCCAGCAGTTTATTAGGGGCGGGCTATGGCTACACCTTC. This codes for CASSLLGAGYGYTF.

This clonotype was recorded a few times. The chain is built from TRBV25-1 and TRBJ2-3, with D uncertain. CDR1 and CDR2 (germline): MGHDK, SYGVNS. The CDR3 is 16 amino acids. With 3 bases removed from V and 4 bases from J, the gap between germline ends came to 17 bases. CDR3 sequence reads: CASSDGQVGPSDTQYF. The DNA for the CDR3 is TGTGCCAGCAGTGACGGGCAGGTGGGCCCCTCAGATACGCAGTATTTT. Full variable domain (remainder filled in from reference TRBV25-1 and TRBJ2-3): EADIYQTPRYLVIGTGKKITLECSQTMGHDKMYWYQQDPGMELHLIHYSYGVNSTEKGDLSSESTVSRIRTEHFPLTLESARPSHTSQYLCASSDGQVGPSDTQYFGPGTRLTVL.

This chain joins TRBV9 and TRBJ1-1; D is possibly TRBD1 (6 bases). Between the trimmed V and J ends, which lost 1 base and 5 bases, there was a span of 9 bases. The CDR3 has 13 amino acids. Germline V gene lookup returns CDR1 SGDLS and CDR2 YYNGEE. The CDR3 reads CASSVKQGTEAFF. CDR3 bases: TGTGCCAGCAGCGTAAAACAGGGAACTGAAGCTTTCTTT.

At least ten counts were recorded for this clonotype. This chain connects TRBV29-1 to TRBJ2-7, with D tentatively TRBD1 or TRBD2 (7 bases each). The CDR3 consists of 15 residues. Per the germline V gene, CDR1 is SQVTM and CDR2 is ANQGSEA. V lost 1 base to trimming and J lost 4 bases, with 17 bases between them. The CDR3 loop is CSVEVLTGRAYEQYF. CDR3 DNA: TGCAGCGTTGAAGTTCTGACAGGGAGGGCGTACGAGCAGTACTTC.

V gene TRBV9 combines with J gene TRBJ2-5; 7 nucleotides align to TRBD1. The length of the CDR3 is 15 residues. V was clipped by 5 bases and J by 5 bases; unmatched bases: 12. Germline lookup yields CDR1 SGDLS and CDR2 YYNGEE. CDR3 loop: CASSSTGSGDETQYF. DNA of the CDR3: TGTGCCAGCAGTTCGACAGGGTCAGGGGACGAGACCCAGTACTTC.

The chain joins TRBV10-3 to TRBJ1-2, with 7 bases matching TRBD1. The trim removed 11 bases at V and 5 bases at J, leaving 17 bases unmatched. CDR1 is ENHRY and CDR2 is SYGVKD in the germline V gene. The CDR3 runs 15 residues. CDR3 protein: CAAQSGTASLYGYTF. The CDR3 DNA reads TGTGCCGCTCAGTCCGGGACAGCTTCTCTATATGGCTACACCTTC.

In its sample, this clonotype was seen once. This chain links TRBV10-3 with TRBJ1-1; D may be TRBD1 (5 bases). This CDR3 is built from 12 residues. Germline loops: CDR1 ENHRY, CDR2 SYGVKD. Trimming left V 4 bases short and J 10 bases short, with 13 bases between. CDR3 in amino acids: CAISGQGDGAFF. The CDR3 DNA reads TGTGCCATCAGTGGTCAGGGTGATGGAGCTTTCTTT.

This clonotype came up once. The chain carries TRBV7-2 and TRBJ2-3; TRBD2 matches 7 bases. V dropped 4 bases and J dropped 4; count of bases not matched to a gene: 8. The CDR3 is made up of 15 amino acids. CDR1 and CDR2 (germline): SGHTA, FQGNSA. The CDR3 sequence: CASSYWGGISDTQYF. CDR3 DNA: TGTGCCAGCAGCTACTGGGGGGGAATCTCAGATACGCAGTATTTT. The full variable domain, in which reference TRBV7-2 and TRBJ2-3 provide the parts outside the CDR3, is GAGVSQSPSNKVTEKGKDVELRCDPISGHTALYWYRQSLGQGLEFLIYFQGNSAPDKSGLPSDRFSAERTGGSVSTLTIQRTQQEDSAVYLCASSYWGGISDTQYFGPGTRLTVL.

The chain uses TRBV10-3 and TRBJ2-3, with D perhaps matching TRBD1 (6 bases). Germline values: CDR1 ENHRY, CDR2 SYGVKD. This CDR3 contains 13 residues. The V end lost 6 bases, the J end lost 0 bases, and 7 bases lay between the germline ends. CDR3 residues: CAIRGQSTDTQYF. The CDR3 DNA reads TGTGCCATCAGAGGACAGAGCACAGATACGCAGTATTTT.

This CDR3 reads CASSDGDSGAEAFF. The CDR3 DNA sequence: TGTGCCAGCAGTGACGGCGACAGTGGCGCTGAAGCTTTCTTT. J is TRBJ1-1 and V is TRBV2; possibly TRBD1 for D (5 bases). Germline loops: CDR1 SNHLY, CDR2 FYNNEI. The CDR3 is 14 amino acids. V gave up 3 bases and J gave up 6 bases, with 14 bases separating them.

The rearrangement links TRBV4-1 to TRBJ1-1; D remains unclear. The CDR3 runs to 14 residues. Trimming took off 4 bases at V and 1 base at J, with 10 bases between the two ends. The germline gives CDR1 MGHRA, CDR2 YSYEKL. The CDR3 reads CASSLPLANTEAFF. In nucleotides, the CDR3 is TGCGCCAGCAGCCTCCCACTGGCGAACACTGAAGCTTTCTTT.

The chain is built from TRBV7-8 and TRBJ1-2; the D is unclear. This CDR3 has 16 amino acids. Trimming took off 0 bases at V and 2 bases at J, with 13 bases between the two ends. Germline loops: CDR1 SGHVS, CDR2 FQNEAQ. The CDR3 here is CASSLARMVPNYGYTF. As DNA, the CDR3 is TGTGCCAGCAGCTTAGCGAGAATGGTGCCAAACTATGGCTACACCTTC.

This clonotype was observed at least ten times. The rearrangement uses TRBV5-8 and TRBJ2-2; 7 bases are a match to TRBD1. Germline CDR1 and CDR2: SGHTS and YDEGEE. V shed 4 bases and J 5 bases; nucleotides not matched to a gene: 8. This CDR3 spans 15 amino acids. CDR3 amino acids: CASSPRDRKTGELFF. The DNA for the CDR3 is TGTGCCAGCAGCCCCCGGGACAGAAAGACCGGGGAGCTGTTTTTT. Full variable domain (outside the CDR3, taken from reference TRBV5-8 and TRBJ2-2): EAGVTQSPTHLIKTRGQQATLRCSPISGHTSVYWYQQALGLGLQFLLWYDEGEERNRGNFPPRFSGRQFPNYSSELNVNALELEDSALYLCASSPRDRKTGELFFGEGSRLTVL.

Notes on this clonotype: At one end the junction does not follow the germline gene, possibly because of a read error. The genes are TRBV7-2 and TRBJ2-3; D remains unclear. CDR3 length equals 13 residues. Per germline, CDR1 SGHTA and CDR2 FQGNSA. Here the CDR3 DNA reads TGTGCCAGCAGCTTCTCTAGTGAAGATATGCAGTATTTT. It codes for CASSFSSEDMQYF.

The chain recombines TRBV7-8 with TRBJ2-1; D gene uncertain. V was trimmed by 1 base and J by 5 bases, leaving 21 bases between them. CDR1 and CDR2 from the germline V gene are SGHVS and FQNEAQ. CDR3 length: 18 residues. The CDR3 nucleotides are TGTGCCAGCAGCTTAGGATTTAACGGGTTAACCATTCACAATGAGCAGTTCTTC. Translating it yields CASSLGFNGLTIHNEQFF.

The chain combines TRBV29-1 with TRBJ1-3; 9 bases align to TRBD1. Trimming cost V 6 bases and J 4 bases; bases outside gene matches: 7. Germline V gives CDR1 SQVTM, CDR2 ANQGSEA. The CDR3 runs 14 residues. The CDR3 reads CSVKQGARGNTIYF. DNA of the CDR3: TGCAGCGTAAAACAGGGGGCACGGGGAAACACCATATATTTT.